What follows are 18 T cell receptor beta chains derived from one specimen sequenced in a study of neurological immune-mediated disorders. TCRdb analysed the 5' RACE reads with MiXCR anew, one entry per CDR3 protein. The data show 85,000 to 90,000 distinct CDR3 sequences, with roughly 3.3% seen just once and approximately 3% held by the top ten. Sequencing input: PBMCs. Receptor source: a woman in her forties or fifties with multiple sclerosis.

This clonotype has ten or more counts. V is TRBV28 and J is TRBJ1-1; 9 nucleotides match TRBD1. The CDR3 is made up of 13 amino acids. V was pared by 11 bases and J by 0 bases, with 4 bases of the junction left unmatched. Germline V gives CDR1 MDHEN, CDR2 SYDVKM. Here the CDR3 DNA reads TGTGCCGGGACAGGGACGATGAACACTGAAGCTTTCTTT. Its protein is CAGTGTMNTEAFF.

This clonotype was seen more than once but under ten times. A much larger clone lies a single base off, so this may be a read error. This rearrangement joins TRBV20-1 to TRBJ1-5; tentative D call: TRBD1 (6 bases). Per germline, CDR1 DFQATT and CDR2 SNEGSKA (reference sequence). The CDR3 runs 15 residues. CDR3 nucleotides: TGCAGTGCTAGAAGGGGGGCAGATAGCAATCAGCACCAGCATTTT. Residues: CSARRGADSNQHQHF.

Ten or more counts support this clonotype. The chain carries TRBV15 and TRBJ2-7; a weak D match, TRBD2 (6 bases). Germline lookup yields CDR1 LNHNV and CDR2 YYDKDF (reference sequence). CDR3 length equals 15 residues. V lost 0 bases to trimming and J lost 2 bases, with 11 bases between them. The CDR3 nucleotides read TGTGCCACCAGCAGAGATCGGGGGATCACCTACGAGCAGTACTTC. Its translation: CATSRDRGITYEQYF. The whole variable domain, remainder taken from reference TRBV15 and TRBJ2-7, is DAMVIQNPRYQVTQFGKPVTLSCSQTLNHNVMYWYQQKSSQAPKLLFHYYDKDFNNEADTPDNFQSRRPNTSFCFLDIRSPGLGDTAMYLCATSRDRGITYEQYFGPGTRLTVT.

This clonotype was detected ten times or more. V and J are TRBV7-2 and TRBJ2-1; D is possibly TRBD2 (6 bases). This CDR3 spans 16 amino acids. Trimming left V 5 bases short and J 9 bases short, with 23 bases between. CDR1 and CDR2 from the germline V gene are SGHTA and FQGNSA. The CDR3 bases are TGTGCCAGCAGCCCCCGAAGGACTATGGCCTGGAGTGAGCAGTTCTTC. Residues: CASSPRRTMAWSEQFF.

This clonotype was found many times. V is TRBV5-1 and J is TRBJ2-2; D remains ambiguous. The V end lost 4 bases, the J end lost 0 bases, and 7 bases lay between the germline ends. CDR3 length: 14 residues. The V gene's germline CDR1 is SGHRS and CDR2 YFSETQ. CDR3 loop: CASSTYSNTGELFF. The CDR3 nucleotides read TGCGCCAGCAGCACATACTCGAACACCGGGGAGCTGTTTTTT.

The table lists this clonotype with many counts. This chain connects TRBV20-1 to TRBJ2-7; 9 bases agree with TRBD1. The V segment lost 4 bases and the J segment 3 bases; nucleotides outside the gene matches: 1. This CDR3 is 12 amino acids long. CDR1 DFQATT and CDR2 SNEGSKA come from the germline V gene (reference sequence). CDR3 amino acids: CSAKDRGYEQYF. The CDR3 nucleotides read TGCAGTGCTAAGGACAGGGGCTACGAGCAGTACTTC.

This clonotype was found many times. V usage is TRBV7-9 and J usage is TRBJ1-2, with 8 positions matching TRBD1. CDR1 and CDR2 (germline): SEHNR, FQNEAQ (reference sequence). After removal of 1 base from V and 4 bases from J, the junction contained 8 bases not matched to a gene. The CDR3 length is 16 residues. The CDR3 loop reads CASSLGKGQGAYGYTF. The CDR3 DNA is TGTGCCAGCAGCTTAGGAAAAGGGCAGGGGGCCTATGGCTACACCTTC.

This clonotype was detected ten times or more. The chain uses TRBV15 and TRBJ1-4; 9 bases line up with TRBD1. In germline, CDR1 is LNHNV, CDR2 YYDKDF (reference sequence). The trim removed 4 bases at V and 8 bases at J, leaving 8 bases unmatched. The CDR3 has 15 residues. This CDR3 is CATSNRQGEWEKLFF. Here the CDR3 DNA reads TGTGCCACCAGCAACCGACAGGGGGAGTGGGAAAAACTGTTTTTT.

This clonotype was seen repeatedly, ten times or more. The chain is built from TRBV9 and TRBJ2-7, with TRBD2 matching 7 bases. Germline CDR1 and CDR2: SGDLS and YYNGEE. J was trimmed by 4 bases and V by 4 bases; bases with no gene match: 11. The CDR3 contains 15 residues. In DNA form, the CDR3 reads TGTGCCAGCAGCTCTACCGGGACTACCTATTACGAGCAGTACTTC. This sequence encodes CASSSTGTTYYEQYF. The variable domain in full, with the rest retrieved from reference TRBV9 and TRBJ2-7, is DSGVTQTPKHLITATGQRVTLRCSPRSGDLSVYWYQQSLDQGLQFLIQYYNGEERAKGNILERFSAQQFPDLHSELNLSSLELGDSALYFCASSSTGTTYYEQYFGPGTRLTVT.

There are many counts of this clonotype. The chain uses TRBV18 and TRBJ1-1; D unresolved. CDR1 is KGHSH and CDR2 is LQKENI in the germline V gene. Trimming took 0 bases from V and 4 from J, leaving 9 bases between them. This CDR3 contains 14 residues. CDR3 bases: TGTGCCAGCTCACCACCGAGCACCCCCACTGAAGCTTTCTTT. Protein product: CASSPPSTPTEAFF.

In its sample, this clonotype was seen many times. CDR3 nucleotide sequence: TGCAGTGCTAGAGATCCCAGGTTCAATGAGCAGTTCTTC. Its translation is CSARDPRFNEQFF. V usage is TRBV20-1 and J usage is TRBJ2-1; D is unclear. Germline assignment: CDR1 DFQATT and CDR2 SNEGSKA (reference sequence). The length of the CDR3 is 13 residues. V was pared by 0 bases and J by 6 bases, with 9 bases between.

J is TRBJ2-7 and V is TRBV7-6; a possible D gene is TRBD2 (5 bases). The CDR3 spans 13 residues. The V and J ends lost 4 bases and 4 bases respectively, with 11 bases between them. Germline CDR1 SGHVS, CDR2 FNYEAQ. This CDR3 reads CASSSARAYEQYF. DNA of the CDR3: TGTGCCAGCAGCTCAGCGAGGGCATACGAGCAGTACTTC.

This clonotype was detected ten times or more. The chain recombines TRBV20-1 with TRBJ2-1; no clear D. This CDR3 region has 14 residues. V lost 5 bases and J 0 bases, leaving 11 bases between the germline ends. CDR1 is DFQATT, CDR2 SNEGSKA, per germline (reference sequence). The CDR3 here is CSASIFSSYNEQFF. The CDR3 coding sequence is TGCAGTGCTTCGATCTTCAGCTCCTACAATGAGCAGTTCTTC.

This clonotype showed up many times. This chain links TRBV12-3 or TRBV12-4 with TRBJ2-3, with D hard to call. This CDR3 spans 13 amino acids. Between the trimmed V and J ends, which lost 2 bases and 0 bases, there was a span of 3 bases. The CDR3 region has the DNA TGTGCCAGCAGTTTACCTAGCACAGATACGCAGTATTTT. Its protein product is CASSLPSTDTQYF.

This clonotype came up many times. J is TRBJ2-7 and V is TRBV7-2; D is unclear. Trimming took off 4 bases at V and 2 bases at J, with 9 bases between the two ends. Germline V lookup: CDR1 SGHTA, CDR2 FQGNSA. The length of the CDR3 is 13 residues. DNA of the CDR3: TGTGCCAGCAGCTCACTGGGGACCTACGAGCAGTACTTC. Translation gives CASSSLGTYEQYF.

This clonotype was observed many times. V usage is TRBV7-9 and J usage is TRBJ2-4; D is perhaps TRBD1 or TRBD2 (6 bases each). The CDR3 is made up of 17 amino acids. Trimming removed 5 bases from V and 0 bases from J, with 17 bases in between. Germline V CDR1 and CDR2: SEHNR, FQNEAQ (reference sequence). CDR3 in DNA: TGTGCCAGCAGCCCCGGGGGCAGGGCAGTAGCCAAAAACATTCAGTACTTC. It encodes CASSPGGRAVAKNIQYF.

Remarks on this clonotype: This may stem from a read error, because a much larger clone lies one nucleotide away. Since no conserved phenylalanine or tryptophan closes the CDR3, a read error is the likely cause. J is TRBJ1-4 and V is TRBV25-1, with TRBD1 as a possible D gene (5 bases). Trimming removed 5 bases from V and 5 bases from J, with 12 bases in between. Germline V lookup: CDR1 MGHDK, CDR2 SYGVNS. The CDR3 totals 14 residues. CDR3: CASSYQGPNEKLFI. In DNA form, the CDR3 reads TGTGCCAGCAGTTATCAGGGACCAAATGAAAAACTGTTTATT.

This clonotype was counted many times. V gene TRBV20-1 combines with J gene TRBJ1-5; 10 positions match TRBD1. V dropped 6 bases and J dropped 4; count of bases not matched to a gene: 6. Looked up from germline, CDR1 is DFQATT and CDR2 is SNEGSKA (reference sequence). The CDR3 loop spans 14 amino acids. CDR3 sequence (DNA): TGCAGTGCCCCCCGGACAGGGGGGAATCAGCCCCAGCATTTT. Its translation is CSAPRTGGNQPQHF.